The entry that follows covers one TCR beta chain sequence. This specimen belongs to a study of neoadjuvant nivolumab and ipilimumab in lung cancer. J was trimmed by 7 bases and V by 5 bases; bases with no gene match: 5. The germline gives CDR1 MNHEY, CDR2 SVGAGI. CDR3 length: 14 residues. Using immunoSEQ multiplex PCR, the repertoire was profiled, and TCRdb retains in-frame clones only, with some absent. This repertoire shows 3,000 to 4,000 clones, 70% to 90% found once; its top ten account for around 2.1%. This receptor was obtained from an adult with non-small cell lung cancer. This specimen was tumor tissue, taken after neoadjuvant nivolumab, alone or with ipilimumab, at or shortly before surgery. The chain is built from TRBV6-5 and TRBJ1-4; 9 bases map to TRBD1. The chain's CDR3 is CASSGTGNFEKLFF. The CDR3 bases are TGTGCCAGCAGTGGGACAGGGAATTTTGAAAAACTGTTTTTT.